A few counts support the clone carrying this T cell receptor (beta chain). A junction end diverges from the germline sequence, so it may reflect a read error. Germline V lookup: CDR1 MNHNS, CDR2 SASEGT. The CDR3 is 15 residues long. With 60 Vbeta and 13 Jbeta primers, the PCR was carried out. Only in-frame clones appear in the TCRdb table, and some are missing; sequencing was by immunoSEQ multiplex PCR. The repertoire holds 180,000 or so clones, with roughly 79% as singletons. This specimen belongs to a study of cytomegalovirus exposure and HLA in healthy donors. Material for sequencing was PBMCs. The sequence was collected from a man aged 45 to 65 in good health and CMV-seropositive. This chain links TRBV6-1 with TRBJ2-3; the match to TRBD2 covers 9 bases. In nucleotides, the CDR3 is TGTGCCAGCCGTGAAGCGGGGGGAACGTTAGATACGCAGTATTTT. Translating gives CASREAGGTLDTQYF.